This TCR beta chain appears in the sequencing data of a study of cytomegalovirus exposure and HLA in healthy donors. The overall study: The study's early data release held about 80 million unique TCRs from HLA-typed donors. Findings and caveats of the study: Later, an analysis showed that TCR beta chains associated with HLA were more clonally expanded than others that were equally common.

Of note for this clone: The antigen remains unidentified.

This CDR3 spans 13 amino acids. The V gene's germline CDR1 is MNHEY and CDR2 SVGAGI. Trimming pared 3 bases from V and 2 bases from J, leaving 7 bases between. The PCR contained 60 Vbeta and 13 Jbeta primers. The repertoire was sequenced with immunoSEQ multiplex PCR; TCRdb's copy has only in-frame clones and lacks some. The sample lists roughly 150,000 clones; about 80% were seen once. The TCR originated in a man aged 25-45 years in good health and CMV-seronegative. The genes are TRBV6-5 and TRBJ1-2; the D is unclear. The sequencing input was PBMCs. CDR3 bases: TGTGCCAGCAGTTATGACAAGAACTATGGCTACACCTTC. Amino acids: CASSYDKNYGYTF.